Presented here are 27 T cell receptor beta chains from one specimen sequenced in a study of T cell changes during pregnancy in multiple sclerosis. Profiled with immunoSEQ multiplex PCR; TCRdb holds only in-frame clones, not every one. The sample contains approximately 57,000 clones, less than 95% of which appear only once. The sequencing used peripheral blood, collected after pregnancy. These receptors all come from a female donor in good health, enrolled as a control in a pregnancy study.

The gene calls are TRBV5-1 and TRBJ2-4; no clear D. There are 18 residues in the CDR3. Per the germline V gene, CDR1 is SGHRS and CDR2 is YFSETQ. The ends were cut back, 4 bases at V and 0 bases at J, with 20 bases in the middle. Here the CDR3 reads CASSPERGAHLAKNIQYF. The DNA of the CDR3 is TGCGCCAGCAGCCCGGAGCGTGGAGCCCATCTAGCCAAAAACATTCAGTACTTC.

J is TRBJ2-3 and V is TRBV9; TRBD2 aligns across 11 bases. This CDR3 region has 14 residues. J was trimmed by 6 bases and V by 0 bases; bases with no gene match: 0. The V gene's germline CDR1 is SGDLS and CDR2 YYNGEE. The CDR3 loop is CASSVGTSGDTQYF. Here the CDR3 DNA reads TGTGCCAGCAGCGTAGGGACTAGCGGGGATACGCAGTATTTT.

This clone appeared once. This chain connects TRBV7-9 to TRBJ2-7, with TRBD1 identical over 10 bases. This CDR3 is 15 amino acids long. Germline CDR1 SEHNR, CDR2 FQNEAQ (reference sequence). V lost 5 bases and J lost 2; bases outside the gene matches: 6. The CDR3 is CASSVGQGPAYEQYF. The CDR3 region has the DNA TGTGCCAGCAGCGTGGGACAGGGGCCCGCCTACGAGCAGTACTTC.

The chain joins TRBV5-1 to TRBJ1-4; 9 bases map to TRBD1. Germline V gives CDR1 SGHRS, CDR2 YFSETQ. The CDR3 is 14 amino acids. V trimming: 2 bases; J trimming: 8 bases; junction bases outside the gene matches: 4. CDR3 bases: TGCGCCAGCAGCTTCTCACAGGGGGCGGAAAAACTGTTTTTT. Its translation is CASSFSQGAEKLFF.

This chain uses TRBV12-5 with TRBJ2-1; D is perhaps TRBD2 (6 bases). This CDR3 comprises 14 residues. The V gene's germline CDR1 is LGHNT and CDR2 FRNRAP. The V gene lost 6 bases and the J gene lost 3 bases, with 12 bases spanning the gap. The chain's CDR3 is CASGPPGLYNEQFF. CDR3 sequence (DNA): TGTGCTAGTGGGCCGCCGGGACTCTACAATGAGCAGTTCTTC.

The chain combines TRBV18 with TRBJ1-1; no clear D. The germline V gene has CDR1 KGHSH and CDR2 LQKENI. The CDR3 is 11 amino acids. V lost 5 bases and J lost 6, with 7 bases in between. CDR3 region: CASSGGAEAFF. Here the CDR3 DNA reads TGTGCCAGCTCAGGCGGGGCTGAAGCTTTCTTT. Drawing the rest from reference TRBV18 and TRBJ1-1, the complete variable domain is NAGVMQNPRHLVRRRGQEARLRCSPMKGHSHVYWYRQLPEEGLKFMVYLQKENIIDESGMPKERFSAEFPKEGPSILRIQQVVRGDSAAYFCASSGGAEAFFGQGTRLTVV.

The chain recombines TRBV19 with TRBJ2-7, with TRBD1 matching over 8 bases. V lost 4 bases to trimming and J lost 2 bases; unmatched junction nucleotides: 7. The CDR3 length is 15 residues. The germline V gene encodes CDR1 LNHDA and CDR2 SQIVND (reference sequence). CDR3 sequence (DNA): TGTGCCAGTAGTACCGACCCGGACAGGGCCTACGAGCAGTACTTC. Translated: CASSTDPDRAYEQYF.

This sequence joins TRBV6-1 and TRBJ1-6; possibly TRBD1 for D (5 bases). This CDR3 has 15 residues. Germline V lookup: CDR1 MNHNS, CDR2 SASEGT. The germline V and J ends were trimmed by 2 bases and 5 bases, with 10 bases remaining between them. The CDR3 reads CASSEQPRDNSPLHF. The CDR3 DNA follows: TGTGCCAGCAGTGAACAACCCAGGGATAATTCACCCCTCCACTTT.

This clone was recorded only once. V usage is TRBV5-8 and J usage is TRBJ1-1; possible D gene TRBD1, 6 bases. With 4 bases removed from V and 1 base from J, the gap between germline ends came to 23 bases. The germline V gene encodes CDR1 SGHTS and CDR2 YDEGEE. The CDR3 has 18 residues. This CDR3 reads CASSPYRRGGVWNTEAFF. CDR3 DNA: TGTGCCAGCAGCCCATATCGGAGAGGGGGGGTTTGGAACACTGAAGCTTTCTTT.

The V call is TRBV18, the J call TRBJ2-5, with TRBD1 as a possible D gene (5 bases). The CDR3 spans 16 residues. Germline V gene lookup returns CDR1 KGHSH and CDR2 LQKENI. Trimming pared 3 bases from V and 3 bases from J, leaving 17 bases between. This chain's CDR3 is CASSPFRVGVEETQYF. The CDR3 DNA reads TGTGCCAGCTCACCCTTCAGGGTTGGGGTAGAAGAGACCCAGTACTTC.

J is TRBJ2-6 and V is TRBV5-1; no clear D gene. V gave up 0 bases and J gave up 0 bases, with 7 bases separating them. Germline V lookup: CDR1 SGHRS, CDR2 YFSETQ. CDR3 size: 16 residues. CDR3 sequence reads: CASSLEPGSGANVLTF. In DNA, the CDR3 is TGCGCCAGCAGCTTGGAACCGGGCTCTGGGGCCAACGTCCTGACTTTC.

The V gene is TRBV27, the J gene TRBJ2-7; 10 bases map to TRBD2. The CDR3 has 13 amino acids. The germline CDR1 and CDR2 sequences are MNHEY and SMNVEV (reference sequence). The J segment lost 9 bases and the V segment lost 4 bases, leaving 6 bases of the junction unmatched. CDR3 region: CASSSLAGARQYF. The CDR3 DNA reads TGTGCCAGCAGTTCTCTAGCGGGAGCTAGGCAGTACTTC.

The rearrangement uses TRBV9 and TRBJ2-1; 11 bases are shared with TRBD2. The junction had 3 bases not matched to a gene; V was cut back by 3 bases and J by 4 bases. Per germline, CDR1 SGDLS and CDR2 YYNGEE. The CDR3 length is 15 residues. The CDR3 DNA reads TGTGCCAGCAGCGCCGGGACTAGCGGTTACAATGAGCAGTTCTTC. It yields the protein CASSAGTSGYNEQFF.

This chain links TRBV4-1 with TRBJ2-1; 12 bases agree with TRBD2. J was trimmed by 9 bases and V by 0 bases; bases with no gene match: 6. Germline lookup yields CDR1 MGHRA and CDR2 YSYEKL. The CDR3 is 16 amino acids. Written as DNA, the CDR3 is TGCGCCAGCAGCCAAGAGGGTCTAGCGGGAGGGAGTGAGCAGTTCTTC. Amino acid sequence: CASSQEGLAGGSEQFF.

The chain uses TRBV7-8 and TRBJ1-2; D call uncertain. Germline CDR1 SGHVS, CDR2 FQNEAQ. This CDR3 region has 12 residues. Trimming took 5 bases from V and 3 from J, leaving 7 bases between them. This CDR3 reads CASSNGDYGYTF. In nucleotides, the CDR3 is TGTGCCAGCAGCAACGGGGACTATGGCTACACCTTC.

J is TRBJ2-3 and V is TRBV6-4; 9 bases agree with TRBD2. Germline V gene data show CDR1 as MRHNA and CDR2 as SNTAGT. This CDR3 region has 15 residues. V lost 0 bases and J lost 4; bases outside the gene matches: 2. The CDR3 DNA sequence: TGTGCCAGCAGTGACTCTGCGGGGGGGCCAGATACGCAGTATTTT. This gives the protein CASSDSAGGPDTQYF.

The chain combines TRBV4-3 with TRBJ2-5; TRBD2 is a possible D gene (5 bases). Trimming pared 0 bases from V and 1 base from J, leaving 12 bases between. The CDR3 loop spans 16 amino acids. Germline-derived CDR1 and CDR2 are LGHNA and YSLEER. The CDR3 region is CASSQEPPGTQETQYF. DNA of the CDR3: TGCGCCAGCAGCCAAGAGCCCCCGGGAACCCAAGAGACCCAGTACTTC.

As for this clone: Germline is not matched at one junction end, which may reflect a read error. The J gene is TRBJ1-2, the V gene TRBV28; D possibly corresponds to TRBD1 (5 bases). The CDR3 runs to 14 residues. The germline V gene has CDR1 MDHEN and CDR2 SYDVKM. The CDR3 bases are TGTGCCAGCAGTTTTGAGACAGCTATTCCTCTCCCCGCCTTC. It is translated as CASSFETAIPLPAF.

The genes are TRBV5-1 and TRBJ2-3; D is undetermined. Germline values: CDR1 SGHRS, CDR2 YFSETQ. The CDR3 is 16 residues long. Trimming pared 4 bases from V and 0 bases from J, leaving 15 bases between. This CDR3 reads CASSPTITGSTDTQYF. CDR3 sequence (DNA): TGCGCCAGCAGCCCAACCATCACGGGTAGCACAGATACGCAGTATTTT.

V usage is TRBV19 and J usage is TRBJ1-5; the D is unclear. CDR3 length: 15 amino acids. Germline V CDR1 and CDR2: LNHDA, SQIVND (reference sequence). Deletions cut 6 bases from V and 7 bases from J, with 19 bases between. The CDR3 bases are TGTGCCAGTAGGTGGATATTGGGGAGGCCACAGCCCCAGCATTTT. This gives the protein CASRWILGRPQPQHF.

The chain uses TRBV4-1 and TRBJ1-2; D gene unclear. This CDR3 has 14 residues. The ends were cut back, 3 bases at V and 4 bases at J, with 12 bases in the middle. Germline assignment: CDR1 MGHRA and CDR2 YSYEKL. CDR3 DNA sequence: TGCGCCAGCAGCCAGGCCGGGTCGGCCTATGGCTACACCTTC. Its protein is CASSQAGSAYGYTF.

This CDR3 is CASSANRDNFNYGYTF. The CDR3 DNA reads TGCGCCAGCAGCGCGAACCGGGACAATTTTAACTATGGCTACACCTTC. The chain has TRBV5-1 and TRBJ1-2, with a possible D match to TRBD1 (6 bases). V shed 4 bases and J shed 1 base, with 17 bases lying between them. The CDR3 length is 16 residues. CDR1 and CDR2 from the germline V gene are SGHRS and YFSETQ.

This chain uses TRBV7-2 with TRBJ1-2; D is possibly TRBD1 (6 bases). CDR3 length: 14 amino acids. V lost 5 bases, J lost 3 bases, and 13 bases lay in between. CDR1 SGHTA and CDR2 FQGNSA come from the germline V gene. This chain's CDR3 is CASSGYRADYGYTF. The CDR3 DNA reads TGTGCCAGCAGCGGCTACAGGGCGGACTATGGCTACACCTTC.

This clone was seen only a few times. V gene TRBV4-1 combines with J gene TRBJ1-5; 8 bases align to TRBD1. The CDR3 is 15 amino acids. Germline CDR1 is MGHRA and CDR2 is YSYEKL. With 5 bases clipped from V and 1 base from J, the junction kept 4 bases outside the gene matches. DNA for the CDR3: TGCGCCAGCAGCTTGGACAGGGTAAGCAATCAGCCCCAGCATTTT. Protein sequence: CASSLDRVSNQPQHF.

This clone has only one observation. The J gene is TRBJ1-5, the V gene TRBV4-2; D might be TRBD1 (6 bases). Germline V gives CDR1 LGHNA, CDR2 YNFKEQ. V shed 0 bases and J shed 8 bases, with 17 bases lying between them. The CDR3 covers 16 residues. Here the CDR3 reads CASSQEIGQPLEPQHF. The DNA for the CDR3 is TGTGCCAGCAGCCAAGAAATCGGACAGCCATTAGAGCCCCAGCATTTT.

This clone was counted a single time. The J gene is TRBJ2-5, the V gene TRBV7-2; D gene uncertain. The germline CDR1 and CDR2 sequences are SGHTA and FQGNSA. Deletions cut 5 bases from V and 2 bases from J, with 9 bases between. This CDR3 is 13 amino acids long. CDR3 protein: CASSPNGQETQYF. CDR3 nucleotides: TGTGCCAGCAGCCCCAACGGTCAAGAGACCCAGTACTTC.

The chain links TRBV4-3 to TRBJ1-4, with no clear D. Deletions cut 3 bases from V and 4 bases from J, with 9 bases between. Germline CDR1 LGHNA, CDR2 YSLEER. This CDR3 comprises 14 residues. The CDR3 bases are TGCGCCAGCAGCCACGGAGAAAATAATGAAAAACTGTTTTTT. It yields the protein CASSHGENNEKLFF.